The 28 T cell receptor beta chains in this list originate from one sample, sequenced in a study of blood T cell repertoires in COVID-19. Assay: immunoSEQ multiplex PCR; the TCRdb copy retains only in-frame clones and omits some. The table records approximately 150,000 clones, approximately 79% of them present only once. The specimen was PBMCs or T cells enriched from blood (not recorded which). The receptor source for this set is a man aged 35 to 55 with acute COVID-19.

V and J are TRBV28 and TRBJ2-7, with 14 bases aligning to TRBD2. The CDR3 extends over 16 amino acids. The junction had 8 bases not matched to a gene; V was cut back by 4 bases and J by 6 bases. Germline V lookup: CDR1 MDHEN, CDR2 SYDVKM. Here the CDR3 DNA reads TGTGCCAGCAGTTCGGAGACTAGCGGGAGGGCTGTCGAGCAGTACTTC. It encodes CASSSETSGRAVEQYF.

Regarding this clone: Other DNA sequences in this sample translate to the same CDR3. The V call is TRBV18, the J call TRBJ1-1; possible D gene TRBD1, 5 bases. Germline V CDR1 and CDR2: KGHSH, LQKENI. The CDR3 spans 14 residues. Trimming took off 3 bases at V and 5 bases at J, with 13 bases between the two ends. CDR3 sequence (DNA): TGTGCCAGCTCACCCGGGGCCGGGAGGACTGAAGCTTTCTTT. Translating gives CASSPGAGRTEAFF. Full variable domain (missing parts from reference TRBV18 and TRBJ1-1): NAGVMQNPRHLVRRRGQEARLRCSPMKGHSHVYWYRQLPEEGLKFMVYLQKENIIDESGMPKERFSAEFPKEGPSILRIQQVVRGDSAAYFCASSPGAGRTEAFFGQGTRLTVV.

The genes are TRBV18 and TRBJ2-5; 8 bases are shared with TRBD2. Germline CDR1 KGHSH, CDR2 LQKENI. The CDR3 has 14 residues. Trimming cost V 0 bases and J 5 bases; bases outside gene matches: 2. CDR3 sequence reads: CASSPPGGRETQYF. As DNA, the CDR3 is TGTGCCAGCTCACCACCCGGCGGGAGGGAGACCCAGTACTTC.

V gene TRBV19 combines with J gene TRBJ1-2, with TRBD1 matching over 9 bases. Germline loops: CDR1 LNHDA, CDR2 SQIVND (reference sequence). The CDR3 loop spans 13 amino acids. Unmatched junction bases numbered 5, after V lost 8 bases and J lost 4 bases. The CDR3 reads CASQQGASYGYTF. In DNA, the CDR3 is TGTGCCAGTCAACAGGGGGCTTCCTATGGCTACACCTTC.

This clone came up once. The chain has TRBV5-3 and TRBJ2-1; no clear D. TRBV5-3 is labeled an ORF, and its function is uncertain. This CDR3 is built from 12 residues. Trimming removed 4 bases at V and 16 bases at J, with 18 bases between. The CDR3, as DNA: TGTGCCAGAAGCCCGCAGGATTACAGCAAATTCTTC. Its translation: CARSPQDYSKFF.

V is TRBV6-2 or TRBV6-3 and J is TRBJ2-7; 9 bases match TRBD1. The CDR3 is 15 amino acids. In germline, CDR1 is MNHEY, CDR2 SVGEGT. V lost 5 bases, J lost 4 bases, and 9 bases stayed unmatched. The CDR3 nucleotides read TGTGCCAGCAGTAAGCCGGGACAGGGCTTTTACGAGCAGTACTTC. Translated, it gives CASSKPGQGFYEQYF.

V usage is TRBV18 and J usage is TRBJ1-4, with a tentative D call TRBD1 (5 bases). This CDR3 comprises 14 residues. The V end was cut by 1 base, the J end by 8 bases, with 11 bases between. Germline CDR1 and CDR2: KGHSH and LQKENI. The chain's CDR3 is CASSPRGGTEKLFF. DNA of the CDR3: TGTGCCAGCTCACCACGCGGGGGTACCGAAAAACTGTTTTTT. The variable domain in full, completed from reference TRBV18 and TRBJ1-4, reads NAGVMQNPRHLVRRRGQEARLRCSPMKGHSHVYWYRQLPEEGLKFMVYLQKENIIDESGMPKERFSAEFPKEGPSILRIQQVVRGDSAAYFCASSPRGGTEKLFFGSGTQLSVL.

This sequence joins TRBV6-5 and TRBJ2-7, with 7 nucleotides matching TRBD1. V lost 7 bases and J lost 4; bases outside the gene matches: 13. The CDR3 is 15 residues long. Per germline, CDR1 MNHEY and CDR2 SVGAGI. The CDR3 loop reads CASKSGETGSYEQYF. The DNA for the CDR3 is TGTGCCAGCAAGTCCGGAGAGACAGGGAGTTACGAGCAGTACTTC.

This clone was seen once. The chain links TRBV28 to TRBJ1-3; 7 bases match TRBD1. CDR1 is MDHEN, CDR2 SYDVKM, per germline. This CDR3 is 14 amino acids long. CDR3: CASGTVISGNTIYF. The CDR3 DNA reads TGTGCTTCAGGGACAGTGATCTCTGGAAACACCATATATTTT.

The chain couples TRBV27 to TRBJ2-7; a weak D match, TRBD1 (6 bases). Germline V gives CDR1 MNHEY, CDR2 SMNVEV (reference sequence). The CDR3 extends over 14 amino acids. The V gene lost 9 bases and the J gene lost 1 base, with 16 bases spanning the gap. CDR3 in amino acids: CASTRAGASYEQYF. The CDR3 DNA is TGTGCCAGTACTAGGGCAGGGGCTTCCTACGAGCAGTACTTC.

The genes are TRBV20-1 and TRBJ2-5; 7 bases match TRBD1. Per germline, CDR1 DFQATT and CDR2 SNEGSKA (reference sequence). V lost 6 bases to trimming and J lost 5 bases; unmatched junction nucleotides: 3. This CDR3 has 11 residues. This chain's CDR3 is CSAPRGETQYF. The CDR3 coding sequence is TGCAGTGCCCCCAGGGGGGAGACCCAGTACTTC.

V gene TRBV28 combines with J gene TRBJ2-3; 12 bases are a match to TRBD2. The J segment lost 3 bases and the V segment lost 2 bases, leaving 9 bases of the junction unmatched. The CDR3 totals 18 residues. Germline CDR1 reads MDHEN; CDR2 reads SYDVKM. The CDR3 DNA sequence: TGTGCCAGCAGTTTAGGGCTAGCGGGGGGGCTCCAGACAGATACGCAGTATTTT. Translating it yields CASSLGLAGGLQTDTQYF.

V usage is TRBV6-5 and J usage is TRBJ1-6; 7 bases align to TRBD1. V shed 0 bases and J 7 bases; nucleotides not matched to a gene: 3. This CDR3 region has 15 residues. The germline V gene encodes CDR1 MNHEY and CDR2 SVGAGI. The CDR3 DNA is TGTGCCAGCAGTTACTCGACAGGGTCGAATTCACCCCTCCACTTT. This encodes CASSYSTGSNSPLHF.

The chain employs TRBV14 and TRBJ1-4; D unresolved. Germline V gene lookup returns CDR1 SGHDN and CDR2 FVKESK. The V and J ends lost 6 bases and 7 bases respectively, with 12 bases between them. CDR3 length: 13 residues. CDR3 region: CASSYRVFEKLFF. The CDR3 nucleotides are TGTGCCAGCAGTTACCGGGTGTTTGAAAAACTGTTTTTT.

This chain uses TRBV5-1 with TRBJ2-1; 8 bases are shared with TRBD1. Germline CDR1 is SGHRS and CDR2 is YFSETQ. After removal of 4 bases from V and 7 bases from J, the junction contained 7 bases not matched to a gene. This CDR3 is 14 amino acids long. The CDR3 region has the DNA TGCGCCAGCAGCGCGGACAGGGAAAGTAATGAGCAGTTCTTC. Its protein is CASSADRESNEQFF.

The J gene is TRBJ2-3, the V gene TRBV4-2, with D possibly being TRBD2 (6 bases). V was pared by 4 bases and J by 4 bases, with 18 bases between. The germline V gene has CDR1 LGHNA and CDR2 YNFKEQ. The CDR3 is 16 residues long. The CDR3 DNA reads as TGTGCCAGCAGCCCTGGGGGGAGTTCCGTAGCAGATACGCAGTATTTT. This sequence encodes CASSPGGSSVADTQYF.

This chain links TRBV5-8 with TRBJ1-1; 7 bases are a match to TRBD1. V was pared by 3 bases and J by 4 bases, with 6 bases of the junction left unmatched. The CDR3 runs to 14 residues. Germline V gene sequence: CDR1 SGHTS, CDR2 YDEGEE. The CDR3 protein is CASSSTGVGTEAFF. The CDR3 region has the DNA TGTGCCAGCAGCTCCACAGGGGTGGGCACTGAAGCTTTCTTT.

CDR3 loop: CASSFQAYNSPLHF. The CDR3 coding sequence is TGCGCCAGCAGCTTCCAGGCTTACAATTCACCCCTCCACTTT. The chain combines TRBV5-1 with TRBJ1-6; D not certain. V gave up 2 bases and J gave up 7 bases, with 10 bases separating them. The CDR3 totals 14 residues. CDR1 is SGHRS and CDR2 is YFSETQ in the germline V gene.

The rearrangement uses TRBV28 and TRBJ2-7; D perhaps matches TRBD1 (6 bases). This CDR3 is 14 amino acids long. V dropped 7 bases and J dropped 4 bases, with 17 bases sitting between them. The V gene's germline CDR1 is MDHEN and CDR2 SYDVKM. The CDR3 sequence is CASTLYRTDYEQYF. Here the CDR3 DNA reads TGTGCCAGCACCCTTTACAGGACAGATTACGAGCAGTACTTC.

This chain uses TRBV11-1 with TRBJ1-1, with D tentatively TRBD1 (5 bases). The germline V gene encodes CDR1 SGHAT and CDR2 FQDESV (reference sequence). The CDR3 runs to 14 residues. Between the trimmed V and J ends, which lost 2 bases and 4 bases, there was a span of 11 bases. CDR3 region: CASSLMQGSTEAFF. The CDR3 bases are TGTGCCAGCAGCTTAATGCAGGGATCCACTGAAGCTTTCTTT.

The chain recombines TRBV30 with TRBJ2-3; 7 positions match TRBD1. Germline loops: CDR1 GTSNPN, CDR2 SVGIG (reference sequence). After removal of 2 bases from V and 0 bases from J, the junction contained 8 bases not matched to a gene. The CDR3 length is 16 residues. CDR3 sequence: CAWSPTWTGSTDTQYF. The CDR3 nucleotides read TGTGCCTGGAGTCCTACCTGGACAGGTAGCACAGATACGCAGTATTTT.

CDR3 protein: CASSPRVDTQYF. In DNA form, the CDR3 reads TGTGCCAGCAGCCCGAGGGTGGATACGCAGTATTTT. The chain carries TRBV7-9 and TRBJ2-3; D perhaps matches TRBD2 (5 bases). CDR3 length equals 12 residues. Trimming pared 5 bases from V and 6 bases from J, leaving 9 bases between. Germline V gene sequence: CDR1 SEHNR, CDR2 FQNEAQ (reference sequence).

The chain has TRBV6-5 and TRBJ1-3; the D is unclear. Trimming pared 0 bases from V and 0 bases from J, leaving 9 bases between. The CDR3 loop spans 16 amino acids. Germline assignment: CDR1 MNHEY and CDR2 SVGAGI. The CDR3 DNA sequence: TGTGCCAGCAGTTACTCCTACGGGGTCTCTGGAAACACCATATATTTT. Amino acid sequence: CASSYSYGVSGNTIYF.

This clone is deemed medium-sized. This chain uses TRBV5-3 with TRBJ2-7; 11 bases are a match to TRBD2. TRBV5-3 is reported as an ORF; its role is uncertain. J was trimmed by 1 base and V by 4 bases; bases with no gene match: 16. CDR3 length: 19 amino acids. Written as DNA, the CDR3 is TGTGCCAGAAGCCCGGGACTAGCGGACCCCGACGCCCCATCCTACGAGCAGTACTTC. Its translation is CARSPGLADPDAPSYEQYF.

The J gene is TRBJ1-6, the V gene TRBV6-5, with 10 positions matching TRBD1. Germline trimming cut 4 bases from V and 10 bases from J; bases unmatched to any gene: 7. CDR1 and CDR2 from the germline V gene are MNHEY and SVGAGI. CDR3 length: 15 amino acids. The CDR3 sequence is CASSFAGTGESPLHF. The DNA for the CDR3 is TGTGCCAGCAGTTTCGCCGGGACAGGGGAATCACCCCTCCACTTT.

This chain joins TRBV7-9 and TRBJ2-2; 14 bases are a match to TRBD2. The CDR3 spans 19 residues. CDR1 SEHNR and CDR2 FQNEAQ come from the germline V gene (reference sequence). Unmatched junction bases numbered 11, after V lost 3 bases and J lost 5 bases. The CDR3 sequence: CASSFRVRTSGRTTGELFF. CDR3 sequence (DNA): TGTGCCAGCAGCTTCCGGGTGAGGACTAGCGGGAGGACGACCGGGGAGCTGTTTTTT.

The genes are TRBV10-3 and TRBJ1-1, with D tentatively TRBD1 (6 bases). The CDR3 is 12 residues long. Trimming stripped 5 bases from V and 5 bases from J, with 9 bases between. Germline V lookup: CDR1 ENHRY, CDR2 SYGVKD. CDR3 region: CAISTGITEAFF. DNA for the CDR3: TGTGCCATCAGTACAGGGATAACTGAAGCTTTCTTT.

The CDR3 loop reads CASVPGGARMNTEAFF. CDR3 nucleotide sequence: TGTGCCAGCGTACCGGGGGGCGCACGCATGAACACTGAAGCTTTCTTT. The chain combines TRBV28 with TRBJ1-1; D perhaps matches TRBD1 (6 bases). V dropped 8 bases and J dropped 0 bases, with 19 bases sitting between them. CDR3 length equals 16 residues. Germline V gives CDR1 MDHEN, CDR2 SYDVKM.